This T cell receptor beta chain is from a study of early T cells in non-severe SARS-CoV-2 infection. Background on the study: Bulk RNA isolated from unsorted whole blood underwent sequencing; chains were not paired. Study results and caveats: Sequences matched to VDJdb favored anti-spike CD8 responses, while private and CD4 specificities were missed.

V was cut by 7 bases and J by 8 bases, with 11 bases left in between. This CDR3 is 10 amino acids long. Germline V lookup: CDR1 SQVTM, CDR2 ANQGSEA. Unique molecular identifiers were attached to individual cDNA molecules. TCRdb reprocessed the 5' RACE reads with MiXCR, giving one entry per CDR3 protein. The data hold about 48,000 distinct CDR3 sequences, with approximately 9.4% observed a single time. Of note for this clonotype: Its antigen is not identified.

V and J are TRBV29-1 and TRBJ1-1; a possible D gene is TRBD1 (5 bases). The sequence came from an adult who was a healthcare worker with PCR-confirmed SARS-CoV-2 infection or an uninfected control (not recorded which). Sequenced input: whole blood. Here the CDR3 DNA reads TGCAGCGCTGCGAGGGGAGAAGCTTTCTTT. Protein sequence: CSAARGEAFF.